This TCR beta chain was found in a study of vaccination effects on CD4 cells after COVID-19 (dated by TCRdb to the early 2020s). For the study in its entirety: The ViraFEST assay stimulated PBMC with viral peptide pools and then used TCR sequencing to identify antigen-specific CD4+ T cell clonotypes by expansion. SARS-CoV-2 spike-specific CD4+ TCR repertoires from before and after mRNA vaccination were compared in COVID-19 convalescent patients and in infection-naive vaccine recipients. About 2.2 million PBMC per well were cultured in IMDM with about 5% human AB serum, 10 IU/ml IL-2 and gentamicin, plus 10 ug/ml peptides. The full study included over 8 COVID-19 convalescent patients and several SARS-CoV-2-naive healthy vaccine recipients. Post-vaccine samples across the study were collected a median of 72 days after the second dose, with a range of 14 to 241. In the study, cultures from other donors were sequenced using the Oncomine TCR Beta short-read assay on an Illumina iSeq 100. Results the study describes overall, beyond this receptor: The study was limited by a small number of convalescent patients and lacked early post-infection timepoints. In healthy vaccine recipients, vaccine-induced clones were almost all SARS-CoV-2 mono-reactive, with only 1 of 255 being cross-reactive with common cold coronaviruses. Clones induced by infection and clones induced by vaccination both contracted markedly at late timepoints after vaccination, which fits with T cell responses waning over time.

To prepare the library, the immunoSEQ multiplex PCR assay was applied. DNA from the cultured, isolated CD4+ T cells was subjected to TCR beta CDR3 sequencing. From the authors' description of their analysis: Non-productive TCR sequences were removed and reads were trimmed to the CDR3 region, keeping CDR3s of at least 7 amino acids. The MANAFEST web app was used to identify antigen-specific clonotypes by comparing expansion in peptide wells with expansion in reference cultures. To be called positive, a clone needed expansion at FDR<0.05 compared with the reference and with all other wells, an odds ratio greater than 5, and a frequency greater than 0.1% in two replicate wells. A clonotype was defined as cross-reactive if the clonotype was significantly expanded both in SARS-CoV-2 spike wells and in at least one common cold coronavirus spike condition. Levenshtein distance calculated with the stringdist R package was used to assess CDR3 similarity, and unrooted trees were constructed with ape in R 3.6.1. In its TCRdb copy, this immuneACCESS table keeps in-frame sequences only and misses some clones. Where compared with another copy, unresolved V genes explain less than half of these, and the others have no known cause. V and J calls and clone size are copied from that table; D and trimming were computed from the DNA. The sample table shows about 71,000 clones, and roughly four fifths are seen once. The biggest ten clones account for about 2.4% of the sample.

The germline V and J ends show losses of 4 bases and 5 bases respectively, and no gene match explains 5 bases of the junction. CDR1 and CDR2 (MGHRA, YSYEKL) derive from the germline V gene. Measured from the cysteine to the phenylalanine, the CDR3 is 15 residues long. Just the 45-base CDR3 DNA is kept, in frame starting at base 1. Regarding this clone: The antigen this receptor binds is unknown. Base qualities are not at hand, and no much larger clone is one base apart.

After approximately 11 days of culture, CD4+ T cells were isolated with the EasySep CD4+ T cell isolation kit. Each participant got two doses of an mRNA SARS-CoV-2 vaccine, either BNT162b2 or mRNA-1273. The absence of prior SARS-CoV-2 infection in healthy vaccine recipients was confirmed by negative nucleocapsid antibodies before and after vaccination. Half of the culture medium was replaced with fresh IL-2-containing medium on days 3 and 7. Unless otherwise noted, each peptide stimulation condition was cultured in triplicate wells. PBMC were separated from whole blood using Ficoll-Paque Plus gradient centrifugation and were then either cryopreserved at -140C or used fresh. The QIAamp micro DNA kit was used to extract genomic DNA from the cultured CD4+ T cells.

The chain employs TRBV4-1 and TRBJ2-2, and 9 junction bases match TRBD2. The sample here was CD4+ T cells from PBMCs cultured without peptide, taken after COVID-19 vaccination. The origin of this receptor is a human donor who received a COVID-19 vaccine. The CDR3 protein: CASSPGLAFTGELFF. The nucleotide sequence is TGCGCCAGCAGCCCTGGACTAGCGTTTACCGGGGAGCTGTTTTTT.